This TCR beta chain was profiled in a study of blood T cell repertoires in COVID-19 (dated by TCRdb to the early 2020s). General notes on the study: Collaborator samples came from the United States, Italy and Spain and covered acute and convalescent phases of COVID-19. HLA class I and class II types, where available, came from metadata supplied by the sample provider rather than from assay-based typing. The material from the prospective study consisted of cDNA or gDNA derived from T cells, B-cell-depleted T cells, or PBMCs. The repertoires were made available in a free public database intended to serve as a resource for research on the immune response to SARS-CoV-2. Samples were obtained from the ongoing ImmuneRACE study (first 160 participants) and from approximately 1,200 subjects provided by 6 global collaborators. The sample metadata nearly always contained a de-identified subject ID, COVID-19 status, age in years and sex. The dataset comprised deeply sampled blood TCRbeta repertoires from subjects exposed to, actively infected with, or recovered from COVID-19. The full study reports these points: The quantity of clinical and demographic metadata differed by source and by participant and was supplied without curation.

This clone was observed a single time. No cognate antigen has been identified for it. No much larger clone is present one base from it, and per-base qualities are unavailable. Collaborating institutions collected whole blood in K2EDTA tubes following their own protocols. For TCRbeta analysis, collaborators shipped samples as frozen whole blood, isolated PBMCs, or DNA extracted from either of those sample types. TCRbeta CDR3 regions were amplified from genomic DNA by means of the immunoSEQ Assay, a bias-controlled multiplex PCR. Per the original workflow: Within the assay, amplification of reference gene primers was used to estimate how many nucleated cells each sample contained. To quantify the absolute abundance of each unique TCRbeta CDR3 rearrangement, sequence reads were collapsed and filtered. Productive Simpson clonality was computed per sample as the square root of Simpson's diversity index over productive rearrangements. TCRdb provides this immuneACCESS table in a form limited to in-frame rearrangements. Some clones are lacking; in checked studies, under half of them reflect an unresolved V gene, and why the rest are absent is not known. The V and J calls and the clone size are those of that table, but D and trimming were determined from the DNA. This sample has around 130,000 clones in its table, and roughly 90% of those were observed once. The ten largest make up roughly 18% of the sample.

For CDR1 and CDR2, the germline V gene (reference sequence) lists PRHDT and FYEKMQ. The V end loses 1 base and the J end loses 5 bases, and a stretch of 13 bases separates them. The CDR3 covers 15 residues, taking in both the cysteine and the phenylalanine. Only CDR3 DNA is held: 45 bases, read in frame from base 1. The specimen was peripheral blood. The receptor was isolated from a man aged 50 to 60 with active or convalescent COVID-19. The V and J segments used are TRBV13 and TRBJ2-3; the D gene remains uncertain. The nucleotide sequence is TGTGCCAGCAGCTTAGCCGCCGGGTCCGGAGATACGCAGTATTTT. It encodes CASSLAAGSGDTQYF.